One and the same sample provided the 15 T cell receptor beta chains below, sequenced in a study of T cells expressing NK-cell markers. TCRdb re-analyzed the 5' RACE reads; it lists each CDR3 protein once, without DNA. This table holds 200,000 to 300,000 distinct CDR3 sequences. The sample consisted of blood T cells: a sorted CD56 or NKG2C T cell subset, CD4+ or CD8+ T cells, or bulk PBMC T cells (not recorded which). These receptors were taken from a man between 18 and 35 years old in good health.

The gene calls are TRBV12-3 or TRBV12-4 and TRBJ2-5; TCRdb selects TRBD1, and the lack of DNA leaves this call unchecked. The CDR3 consists of 13 residues. CDR3 loop: CASTLTQGETQYF.

The genes are TRBV20-1 and TRBJ2-2; TCRdb gives TRBD1 as the D gene, but with no DNA this cannot be confirmed. The germline V gene has CDR1 DFQATT and CDR2 SNEGSKA (reference sequence). This CDR3 is built from 16 residues. This chain's CDR3 is CSARAPDREITGELFF.

CDR3 sequence: CASSFLISGVKETQYF. J is TRBJ2-5 and V is TRBV12-3 or TRBV12-4; TCRdb's D gene call, TRBD2, goes unchecked for lack of DNA. This CDR3 region has 16 residues.

The genes are TRBV20-1 and TRBJ1-1; TCRdb lists TRBD1, though no DNA is available to test this call. CDR1 DFQATT and CDR2 SNEGSKA come from the germline V gene (reference sequence). The CDR3 runs to 13 residues. The CDR3 spells CSARSDRWDEAFF.

V is TRBV4-2 and J is TRBJ1-4; the TCRdb call, TRBD1, lacks DNA for checking. This CDR3 region has 12 residues. The V gene's germline CDR1 is LGHNA and CDR2 YNFKEQ. The CDR3 protein is CASSQVSKKLFF.

V is TRBV29-1 and J is TRBJ1-5; TCRdb designates TRBD1, a call that cannot be tested without DNA. The germline V gene encodes CDR1 SQVTM and CDR2 ANQGSEA. The CDR3 sequence is 12 residues long. CDR3 sequence reads: CSVGTGNQPQHF. Full variable domain (rest looked up from reference TRBV29-1 and TRBJ1-5): SAVISQKPSRDICQRGTSLTIQCQVDSQVTMMFWYRQQPGQSLTLIATANQGSEATYESGFVIDKFPISRPNLTFSTLTVSNMSPEDSSIYLCSVGTGNQPQHFGDGTRLSIL.

The rearrangement uses TRBV4-2 and TRBJ2-2; the D call of TRBD1 rests on TCRdb alone, since no DNA is present to check it. The CDR3 runs 18 residues. Germline CDR1 reads LGHNA; CDR2 reads YNFKEQ. CDR3 loop: CASSQENQRLGHTGELFF.

The J gene is TRBJ2-1, the V gene TRBV10-2. Germline assignment: CDR1 WSHSY and CDR2 SAAADI. The CDR3 runs to 11 residues. CDR3: CASSVANEQFF.

The gene calls are TRBV5-1 and TRBJ2-1; without DNA, the TCRdb call of TRBD2 cannot be checked. CDR1 and CDR2 (germline): SGHRS, YFSETQ. The CDR3 is 16 residues long. CDR3 sequence: CASSHQAGGRSNEQFF.

The chain has TRBV20-1 and TRBJ1-2; TCRdb's D call of TRBD1 is untestable without DNA. The germline V gene encodes CDR1 DFQATT and CDR2 SNEGSKA (reference sequence). The CDR3 runs to 13 residues. The CDR3: CSAIPQGADGYTF.

The chain joins TRBV12-3 or TRBV12-4 to TRBJ2-7; checking the TCRdb D call of TRBD1 is not possible without DNA. This CDR3 region has 13 residues. The CDR3 reads CASSRTGNGEQYF.

V usage is TRBV10-3 and J usage is TRBJ1-1. The CDR3 spans 13 residues. CDR1 is ENHRY, CDR2 SYGVKD, per germline. This CDR3 reads CAISYREGTEAFF.

The chain has TRBV5-1 and TRBJ2-3; TCRdb returns TRBD1, unconfirmable since there is no DNA. The CDR3 has 15 amino acids. Germline loops: CDR1 SGHRS, CDR2 YFSETQ. CDR3 sequence reads: CASSFQGFGTDTQYF.

The V gene is TRBV29-1, the J gene TRBJ2-1; with no DNA, the TCRdb D assignment of TRBD2 cannot be verified. Germline loops: CDR1 SQVTM, CDR2 ANQGSEA. The length of the CDR3 is 18 residues. The CDR3 region is CSVEGTSGRLRLSNEQFF.

The chain links TRBV4-3 to TRBJ2-1; lacking DNA, the TRBD1 call made by TCRdb goes unchecked. The CDR3 loop spans 16 amino acids. The germline V gene encodes CDR1 LGHNA and CDR2 YSLEER. The CDR3 reads CASSPSGTITKPQQFF.